This TCR beta chain was sequenced for a study of blood T cell repertoires in COVID-19. Looking at the study overall: Acute-phase and convalescent COVID-19 samples originated in the United States, Italy and Spain. PBMCs, B-cell-depleted T cells, or T cells provided the cDNA or gDNA that made up the material.

Sequencing used immunoSEQ multiplex PCR; TCRdb keeps in-frame clones, though not all of them. The table lists approximately 110,000 clones, roughly 80% of them singletons. Trimming cost V 8 bases and J 1 base, with 5 bases left between them. CDR1 is SGHNT, CDR2 YENEEA, per germline. The CDR3 is 11 amino acids. Sequencing was done on a sample of peripheral blood. This chain uses TRBV11-3 with TRBJ2-5; the D is unclear. The sequence was obtained from a woman aged 80 or older with acute or convalescent COVID-19. DNA of the CDR3: TGTGCCAGCGAGTTCCAAGAGACCCAGTACTTC. It encodes CASEFQETQYF.